Below, one T cell receptor (beta chain) is given with its context. The antigen remains unidentified. The data were obtained in a study of T cell therapy after organ transplantation. Study at large: T cells were expanded 2 weeks with 30 CMV class I/II epitopes. Patients received up to 6 T cell doses every 2 weeks.

Findings and limits, study-wide: Pretherapy CD8 clonality inversely correlated with its fold change after therapy. Low CD8+ T cell yield possibly reduced coverage, hiding nonresponder expansions.

Only in-frame clones appear in the TCRdb table, and some are missing; sequencing was by immunoSEQ multiplex PCR. The profile shows several thousand clones, approximately 74% of them singletons. The CDR3 extends over 18 amino acids. The sample's time point: 4-8 weeks after completion of therapy. Sequencing was performed on CD8+ T cells from blood, taken after autologous CMV-specific T cell therapy. The chain links TRBV21-1 to TRBJ1-4. TRBV21-1 is flagged as a pseudogene. This TCR derives from a human patient who had received a solid organ transplant and had CMV disease. Some T cells may have originated in the graft donor. The DNA of the CDR3 is TGTGCCAGCAGTTGCACCATAGCTACAAGGGTGCATAATGAAAAACTGTTTTTT. It codes for CASSCTIATRVHNEKLFF.